This is a list of T cell receptor beta chains from one sample in a study of blood T cell repertoires in COVID-19. Sequenced by immunoSEQ multiplex PCR; TCRdb stores in-frame clones only, minus some. Of about 160,000 clones in the sample, around 93% were seen once. The source material was peripheral blood. The receptor source for this set is a woman between 45 and 60 years old with acute or convalescent COVID-19. Both conserved end residues are part of each CDR3. Fields, in order: J gene, clone size, D gene, V gene, CDR3 protein, CDR3 DNA. The D gene is left open where the match is weak. Expanded clones get a size class; other rows say once, few or many, or leave the size out.

J: TRBJ2-7; size: once; D: TRBD1; V: TRBV25-1; CDR3: CASSETGTVSYEQYF; DNA: TGTGCCAGCAGTGAAACCGGGACAGTTTCCTACGAGCAGTACTTC
J: TRBJ1-2; size: NA; D: NA; V: TRBV3-1/TRBV3-2; CDR3: CASSQGGPINYGYTF; DNA: TGTGCCAGCAGCCAAGGAGGGCCTATTAACTATGGCTACACCTTC
J: TRBJ2-1; size: NA; D: NA; V: TRBV18; CDR3: CASSLQSYNEQFF; DNA: TGTGCCAGCTCCCTACAGAGCTACAATGAGCAGTTCTTC
J: TRBJ1-1; size: few; D: NA; V: TRBV6-2/TRBV6-3; CDR3: CASSYSRQTMNTEAFF; DNA: TGTGCCAGCAGTTACTCGAGACAGACCATGAACACTGAAGCTTTCTTT
J: TRBJ2-1; size: NA; D: NA; V: TRBV24-1; CDR3: CATSDQSRAWFF; DNA: TGTGCCACCAGTGATCAATCCAGGGCCTGGTTCTTC
J: TRBJ2-1; size: NA; D: TRBD2; V: TRBV27; CDR3: CASSLRTSSYNEQFF; DNA: TGTGCCAGCAGTCTACGGACTAGCTCCTACAATGAGCAGTTCTTC
J: TRBJ2-7; size: NA; D: NA; V: TRBV19; CDR3: CASSPGDQRSSYEQYF; DNA: TGTGCCAGTAGCCCCGGCGATCAGCGTTCTTCCTACGAGCAGTACTTC
J: TRBJ1-6; size: NA; D: TRBD1; V: TRBV2; CDR3: CASSELGQGNSPLHF; DNA: TGTGCCAGCAGCGAACTCGGACAGGGTAATTCACCCCTCCACTTT
J: TRBJ2-7; size: NA; D: TRBD2; V: TRBV6-2/TRBV6-3; CDR3: CASSYTGGYEQYF; DNA: TGTGCCAGCAGTTACACGGGAGGCTACGAGCAGTACTTC
J: TRBJ2-5; size: NA; D: TRBD1; V: TRBV28; CDR3: CASSTSLQGAKETQYF; DNA: TGTGCCAGCAGTACCTCCCTACAGGGGGCGAAGGAGACCCAGTACTTC
J: TRBJ1-5; size: NA; D: TRBD1; V: TRBV29-1; CDR3: CSVGGQGGNQPQHF; DNA: TGCAGCGTTGGGGGACAGGGCGGCAATCAGCCCCAGCATTTT
J: TRBJ2-2; size: once; D: NA; V: TRBV19; CDR3: CASSPTGLNTGELFF; DNA: TGTGCCAGTAGTCCGACAGGCCTAAACACCGGGGAGCTGTTTTTT
J: TRBJ2-3; size: once; D: TRBD1; V: TRBV7-9; CDR3: CASSLGAEGRGTDTQYF; DNA: TGTGCCAGCAGCTTAGGGGCCGAAGGCAGGGGGACAGATACGCAGTATTTT
J: TRBJ1-1; size: NA; D: TRBD1; V: TRBV2; CDR3: CASSLRQGVGTEAFF; DNA: TGTGCCAGCAGTCTAAGACAGGGGGTTGGAACTGAAGCTTTCTTT
J: TRBJ2-1; size: NA; D: TRBD2; V: TRBV7-2; CDR3: CASSFQGLAGGNEQFF; DNA: TGTGCCAGCAGCTTCCAGGGACTAGCGGGAGGGAATGAGCAGTTCTTC
J: TRBJ1-2; size: once; D: TRBD1; V: TRBV5-4; CDR3: CASSSGQGYGYTF; DNA: TGTGCCAGCAGCTCCGGACAGGGCTATGGCTACACCTTC
J: TRBJ2-2; size: NA; D: TRBD1; V: TRBV28; CDR3: CASSLWRTGNTGELFF; DNA: TGTGCCAGCAGTCTATGGCGGACAGGGAACACCGGGGAGCTGTTTTTT
J: TRBJ1-2; size: NA; D: NA; V: TRBV3-1/TRBV3-2; CDR3: CASSQASNYGYTF; DNA: TGTGCCAGCAGCCAGGCTTCGAACTATGGCTACACCTTC
J: TRBJ1-5; size: NA; D: TRBD1; V: TRBV28; CDR3: CASSFRDRGNQPQHF; DNA: TGTGCCAGCAGTTTTAGGGACAGGGGCAACCAGCCCCAGCATTTT
J: TRBJ1-1; size: once; D: NA; V: TRBV10-3; CDR3: CAISDGGGTEAFF; DNA: TGTGCCATCAGTGACGGGGGAGGCACTGAAGCTTTCTTT
J: TRBJ2-7; size: NA; D: NA; V: TRBV6-5; CDR3: CASSYLGSTGTYEQYF; DNA: TGTGCCAGCAGTTATTTGGGTAGTACAGGGACCTACGAGCAGTACTTC
J: TRBJ2-1; size: NA; D: TRBD2; V: TRBV14; CDR3: CASSQGKEAGVPQFF; DNA: TGTGCCAGCAGCCAAGGAAAGGAAGCGGGAGTGCCACAGTTCTTC
J: TRBJ1-3; size: once; D: NA; V: TRBV6-1; CDR3: CASSDRQKGNTIYF; DNA: TGTGCCAGCAGTGACAGACAGAAAGGAAACACCATATATTTT
J: TRBJ2-7; size: NA; D: TRBD2; V: TRBV28; CDR3: CASSLSLAGDPYEQYF; DNA: TGTGCCAGCAGTTTGTCACTAGCGGGAGACCCCTACGAGCAGTACTTC
J: TRBJ1-2; size: NA; D: NA; V: TRBV5-6; CDR3: CASSLQSSAGDSYGYTF; DNA: TGTGCCAGCAGCTTGCAATCCAGCGCAGGGGATAGCTATGGCTACACCTTC
J: TRBJ2-5; size: NA; D: TRBD1; V: TRBV5-4; CDR3: CASSLTGEETQYF; DNA: TGTGCCAGCAGCTTAACAGGGGAAGAGACCCAGTACTTC
J: TRBJ1-1; size: NA; D: NA; V: TRBV3-1/TRBV3-2; CDR3: CASSQDTGQFGPPDTEAFF; DNA: TGTGCCAGCAGCCAAGATACCGGACAGTTTGGCCCCCCGGACACTGAAGCTTTCTTT
J: TRBJ1-1; size: NA; D: TRBD1; V: TRBV7-2; CDR3: CASSFRQGGNTEAFF; DNA: TGTGCCAGCAGCTTCCGACAGGGGGGAAACACTGAAGCTTTCTTT
J: TRBJ1-6; size: NA; D: TRBD1; V: TRBV12-3/TRBV12-4; CDR3: CASSYRGNSPLHF; DNA: TGTGCCAGCAGTTACAGGGGTAATTCACCCCTCCACTTT
J: TRBJ1-2; size: once; D: NA; V: TRBV29-1; CDR3: CSVYPRLANYGYTF; DNA: TGCAGCGTTTACCCACGATTAGCTAACTATGGCTACACCTTC
J: TRBJ1-4; size: NA; D: NA; V: TRBV7-6; CDR3: CASRPGGDGAEEKLFF; DNA: TGTGCCAGCAGGCCCGGGGGAGACGGGGCGGAAGAAAAACTGTTTTTT
J: TRBJ1-1; size: NA; D: NA; V: TRBV5-6; CDR3: CASSFMNTEAFF; DNA: TGTGCCAGCAGCTTTATGAACACTGAAGCTTTCTTT
J: TRBJ2-5; size: NA; D: NA; V: TRBV24-1; CDR3: CATSDIGTPLNQETQYF; DNA: TGTGCCACCAGTGATATCGGGACTCCATTAAATCAAGAGACCCAGTACTTC
J: TRBJ1-4; size: NA; D: NA; V: TRBV18; CDR3: CASSPTGIGKLFF; DNA: TGTGCCAGCTCACCCACAGGGATCGGAAAACTGTTTTTT
J: TRBJ1-1; size: NA; D: TRBD1; V: TRBV9; CDR3: CASSSTQGVTTEAFF; DNA: TGTGCCAGCAGCTCGACACAGGGGGTAACTACTGAAGCTTTCTTT
J: TRBJ1-1; size: NA; D: NA; V: TRBV9; CDR3: CASSVGAGNTEAFF; DNA: TGTGCCAGCAGCGTAGGCGCAGGCAACACTGAAGCTTTCTTT
J: TRBJ2-3; size: once; D: TRBD2; V: TRBV7-7; CDR3: CASSSSSGAGEGTQYF; DNA: TGTGCCAGCAGCTCTAGTAGCGGGGCAGGTGAGGGTACGCAGTATTTT
J: TRBJ2-6; size: NA; D: TRBD1; V: TRBV30; CDR3: CAWSLGGWTGSSVLTF; DNA: TGTGCCTGGAGTCTAGGAGGTTGGACAGGTTCGAGCGTCCTGACTTTC
J: TRBJ2-1; size: NA; D: NA; V: TRBV21-1; CDR3: CASSKGQTEQFF; DNA: TGTGCCAGCAGCAAAGGACAGACCGAGCAGTTCTTC
J: TRBJ2-7; size: NA; D: TRBD2; V: TRBV28; CDR3: CASSIQLAGGNEQYF; DNA: TGTGCCAGCAGTATACAACTAGCGGGAGGGAACGAGCAGTACTTC
J: TRBJ1-2; size: NA; D: TRBD1; V: TRBV30; CDR3: CAWSVGQGSGYGYTF; DNA: TGTGCCTGGAGTGTCGGACAGGGTAGTGGCTATGGCTACACCTTC
J: TRBJ1-2; size: NA; D: NA; V: TRBV7-9; CDR3: CASSLLSGDGRGARGYTF; DNA: TGTGCCAGCAGCTTATTATCGGGAGATGGTCGAGGGGCGCGTGGCTACACCTTC
J: TRBJ2-7; size: NA; D: NA; V: TRBV7-9; CDR3: CASSLHRGDHEQYF; DNA: TGTGCCAGCAGCTTACATCGCGGAGACCACGAGCAGTACTTC
J: TRBJ2-1; size: NA; D: NA; V: TRBV9; CDR3: CASSLLDEANNEQFF; DNA: TGTGCCAGCAGCCTACTAGACGAAGCTAACAATGAGCAGTTCTTC
J: TRBJ2-6; size: NA; D: NA; V: TRBV9; CDR3: CASSTRQENSGANVLTF; DNA: TGTGCCAGCAGCACACGACAGGAAAACTCTGGGGCCAACGTCCTGACTTTC
J: TRBJ1-6; size: NA; D: NA; V: TRBV27; CDR3: CASSRDQGANSPLHF; DNA: TGTGCCAGCAGTCGAGATCAGGGCGCCAATTCACCCCTCCACTTT
J: TRBJ1-2; size: NA; D: TRBD1; V: TRBV6-5; CDR3: CASSLQDRGSYGYTF; DNA: TGTGCCAGCAGTCTCCAGGACAGGGGCTCCTATGGCTACACCTTC
J: TRBJ1-2; size: NA; D: NA; V: TRBV20-1; CDR3: CSVKGAYGYTF; DNA: TGCAGTGTTAAAGGGGCGTATGGCTACACCTTC
J: TRBJ1-1; size: NA; D: NA; V: TRBV11-2; CDR3: CASSLGGNTEAFF; DNA: TGTGCCAGCAGCCTGGGAGGGAACACTGAAGCTTTCTTT
J: TRBJ1-2; size: NA; D: NA; V: TRBV7-2; CDR3: CASSLAGDYGYTF; DNA: TGTGCCAGCAGCTTAGCAGGGGACTATGGCTACACCTTC
J: TRBJ2-5; size: NA; D: TRBD1; V: TRBV5-1; CDR3: CASSPGTEETQYF; DNA: TGCGCCAGCAGCCCCGGGACAGAAGAGACCCAGTACTTC
J: TRBJ2-7; size: NA; D: NA; V: TRBV2; CDR3: CASSGIQERQYYEQYF; DNA: TGTGCCAGCAGTGGAATCCAGGAGCGGCAGTACTACGAGCAGTACTTC
J: TRBJ1-2; size: NA; D: TRBD1; V: TRBV6-1; CDR3: CASSEGPGGSYGYTF; DNA: TGTGCCAGCAGTGAAGGCCCAGGGGGCTCCTATGGCTACACCTTC
J: TRBJ1-3; size: NA; D: NA; V: TRBV10-2; CDR3: CASSESTGSGGNTIYF; DNA: TGCGCCAGCAGTGAGTCAACAGGGTCGGGGGGAAACACCATATATTTT
J: TRBJ2-2; size: NA; D: TRBD1; V: TRBV9; CDR3: CASSGQGGTGELFF; DNA: TGTGCCAGCTCGGGACAGGGAGGCACCGGGGAGCTGTTTTTT
J: TRBJ1-3; size: NA; D: TRBD1; V: TRBV28; CDR3: CASNDRAGNTIYF; DNA: TGTGCCAGCAACGACAGGGCTGGAAACACCATATATTTT
J: TRBJ2-2; size: NA; D: TRBD2; V: TRBV2; CDR3: CASAGLAGVTGTGELFF; DNA: TGTGCCAGCGCAGGACTAGCGGGGGTGACGGGGACCGGGGAGCTGTTTTTT
J: TRBJ1-2; size: NA; D: TRBD1; V: TRBV3-1/TRBV3-2; CDR3: CASSGSSTGGSNGYTF; DNA: TGTGCCAGCAGCGGCAGCTCAACAGGGGGCTCTAATGGCTACACCTTC
J: TRBJ1-1; size: NA; D: NA; V: TRBV7-2; CDR3: CASTQPGVGTEAFF; DNA: TGTGCCAGCACCCAGCCGGGGGTAGGGACTGAAGCTTTCTTT